These 13 T cell receptor beta chains originate from one sample sequenced in a study of blood T cell repertoires in COVID-19. TCRdb keeps only in-frame clones here, not all; method: immunoSEQ multiplex PCR. In the table there are fewer than 300,000 clones, around four fifths of which are singletons. Sequenced material: peripheral blood. Receptors were obtained from a woman in her seventies with active or convalescent COVID-19.

The chain employs TRBV2 and TRBJ2-1, with 10 bases lining up with TRBD1. Trimming cost V 7 bases and J 5 bases; bases outside gene matches: 5. The CDR3 is 14 amino acids. The V gene's germline CDR1 is SNHLY and CDR2 FYNNEI. The CDR3, as DNA: TGTGCCAGCACTCGACAGGGGGCGGACAATGAGCAGTTCTTC. Amino acid sequence: CASTRQGADNEQFF.

As to this clone: An end of the junction differs from the germline gene, which may be a read error. The CDR3 DNA sequence: TGTGTCAGCAGCTCTTATACGCAGTATTTT. This translates into CVSSSYTQYF. This chain connects TRBV12-3 or TRBV12-4 to TRBJ2-3; no clear D gene. The CDR3 extends over 10 amino acids.

The rearrangement joins TRBV13 to TRBJ2-7; D might be TRBD1 (5 bases). Germline CDR1 is PRHDT and CDR2 is FYEKMQ (reference sequence). There are 12 residues in the CDR3. Trimming shortened V by 5 bases and J by 3 bases, and 8 bases separated the two germline ends. The CDR3 protein is CASSPDSYEQYF. CDR3 nucleotides: TGTGCCAGCAGCCCCGACAGCTACGAGCAGTACTTC.

V usage is TRBV5-1 and J usage is TRBJ2-2, with D perhaps TRBD1 (6 bases). The CDR3 is 14 amino acids. V lost 4 bases, J lost 4 bases, and 11 bases lay in between. Germline V CDR1 and CDR2: SGHRS, YFSETQ. CDR3 nucleotides: TGCGCCAGCAGCATCGACAGGAGCACCGGGGAGCTGTTTTTT. Residues: CASSIDRSTGELFF.

The chain is built from TRBV5-1 and TRBJ1-1; TRBD1 might be the D (6 bases). The germline gives CDR1 SGHRS, CDR2 YFSETQ. The CDR3 sequence is 14 residues long. V was shortened by 4 bases and J by 4 bases, with 14 bases between the two germline ends. DNA for the CDR3: TGCGCCAGCAGCCTACAGGGTGTCGTCACTGAAGCTTTCTTT. It encodes CASSLQGVVTEAFF.

The V call is TRBV4-2, the J call TRBJ1-2, with 8 positions matching TRBD1. Germline lookup yields CDR1 LGHNA and CDR2 YNFKEQ. This CDR3 contains 16 residues. With V trimmed by 4 bases and J by 2 bases, 9 bases remained unmatched. In DNA form, the CDR3 reads TGTGCCAGCAGCCGAACAGGGGGGCAGGGGAACTATGGCTACACCTTC. This translates into CASSRTGGQGNYGYTF.

The rearrangement joins TRBV6-5 to TRBJ2-7; weak D call: TRBD1 (6 bases). Trimming left V 2 bases short and J 5 bases short, with 10 bases between. There are 13 residues in the CDR3. Germline-derived CDR1 and CDR2 are MNHEY and SVGAGI. The CDR3 DNA reads TGTGCCAGCAGTTACCACCACAGGGACGAGCAGTACTTC. Encoded protein: CASSYHHRDEQYF.

The chain has TRBV7-2 and TRBJ2-3, with D perhaps matching TRBD2 (7 bases). The CDR3 runs 13 residues. V gave up 5 bases and J gave up 6 bases, with 12 bases separating them. Germline V gives CDR1 SGHTA, CDR2 FQGNSA. The CDR3 region is CASSVEGGDTQYF. The CDR3, as DNA: TGTGCCAGCAGCGTAGAGGGGGGGGATACGCAGTATTTT.

The rearrangement links TRBV5-1 to TRBJ2-5; 7 bases map to TRBD1. CDR3 size: 13 residues. Germline V CDR1 and CDR2: SGHRS, YFSETQ. The V and J ends lost 4 bases and 3 bases, in that order; junction bases with no gene match: 3. CDR3: CASSPGTEETQYF. CDR3 DNA: TGCGCCAGCAGCCCTGGGACAGAAGAGACCCAGTACTTC. The whole variable domain, remainder taken from reference TRBV5-1 and TRBJ2-5, is KAGVTQTPRYLIKTRGQQVTLSCSPISGHRSVSWYQQTPGQGLQFLFEYFSETQRNKGNFPGRFSGRQFSNSRSEMNVSTLELGDSALYLCASSPGTEETQYFGPGTRLLVL.

Here the CDR3 DNA reads TGTGCCAGTAGTATAGACGAGATGAGTAATGAAAAACTGTTTTTT. It codes for CASSIDEMSNEKLFF. The chain joins TRBV19 to TRBJ1-4, with D unclear. Trimming removed 0 bases at V and 4 bases at J, with 9 bases between. The CDR3 totals 15 residues. Germline-derived CDR1 and CDR2 are LNHDA and SQIVND (reference sequence).

The chain employs TRBV7-9 and TRBJ2-3, with D tentatively TRBD1 (6 bases). Trimming removed 4 bases from V and 10 bases from J, with 24 bases in between. This CDR3 region has 16 residues. Germline CDR1 and CDR2: SEHNR and FQNEAQ (reference sequence). CDR3 amino acids: CASSYHRDILGSAQYF. CDR3 nucleotide sequence: TGTGCCAGCAGCTACCATCGGGACATCCTAGGTAGCGCGCAGTATTTT.

The chain is built from TRBV7-6 and TRBJ1-1, with D unresolved. The CDR3 is 15 amino acids. The V end lost 4 bases, the J end lost 1 base, and 13 bases lay between the germline ends. Germline V gene lookup returns CDR1 SGHVS and CDR2 FNYEAQ. DNA for the CDR3: TGTGCCAGCAGCTCATATAGAACTCCGAACACTGAAGCTTTCTTT. Translation gives CASSSYRTPNTEAFF.

This chain links TRBV27 with TRBJ2-2, with a tentative D call TRBD2 (6 bases). The CDR3 loop spans 20 amino acids. V was clipped by 0 bases and J by 7 bases, with 27 bases between them. Germline V lookup: CDR1 MNHEY, CDR2 SMNVEV (reference sequence). CDR3 in amino acids: CASSLSFRGLIRPGLGELFF. As DNA, the CDR3 is TGTGCCAGCAGTTTATCGTTTCGGGGATTGATCCGCCCGGGACTCGGGGAGCTGTTTTTT.